What follows is one TCR beta chain and its context. This sample was taken from a study of shared clonotypes between healthy human individuals. The split of CD4+ cells yielded CD45RA+ naive and CD45RA-negative memory subsets. Profiling relied on immunoSEQ multiplex PCR, and the TCRdb table lists in-frame clones only, not all of them. Seen here are about 1.1 million clones, 60% to 80% observed once, and the top ten hold 0.89%. V was pared by 0 bases and J by 7 bases, with 9 bases between. This CDR3 region has 14 residues. Germline CDR1 reads ENHRY; CDR2 reads SYGVKD. The sequenced material came from memory CD4+ T cells from PBMCs. The subset denotes: CD45RA-negative fraction. The source is a man aged 18 to 30 in good health. Some clones in this sample may be carry-over from other donors' samples. The gene calls are TRBV10-3 and TRBJ1-4; D might be TRBD1 (5 bases). CDR3 amino acids: CAISESGGVEKLFF. CDR3 sequence (DNA): TGTGCCATCAGTGAGTCTGGGGGAGTTGAAAAACTGTTTTTT.